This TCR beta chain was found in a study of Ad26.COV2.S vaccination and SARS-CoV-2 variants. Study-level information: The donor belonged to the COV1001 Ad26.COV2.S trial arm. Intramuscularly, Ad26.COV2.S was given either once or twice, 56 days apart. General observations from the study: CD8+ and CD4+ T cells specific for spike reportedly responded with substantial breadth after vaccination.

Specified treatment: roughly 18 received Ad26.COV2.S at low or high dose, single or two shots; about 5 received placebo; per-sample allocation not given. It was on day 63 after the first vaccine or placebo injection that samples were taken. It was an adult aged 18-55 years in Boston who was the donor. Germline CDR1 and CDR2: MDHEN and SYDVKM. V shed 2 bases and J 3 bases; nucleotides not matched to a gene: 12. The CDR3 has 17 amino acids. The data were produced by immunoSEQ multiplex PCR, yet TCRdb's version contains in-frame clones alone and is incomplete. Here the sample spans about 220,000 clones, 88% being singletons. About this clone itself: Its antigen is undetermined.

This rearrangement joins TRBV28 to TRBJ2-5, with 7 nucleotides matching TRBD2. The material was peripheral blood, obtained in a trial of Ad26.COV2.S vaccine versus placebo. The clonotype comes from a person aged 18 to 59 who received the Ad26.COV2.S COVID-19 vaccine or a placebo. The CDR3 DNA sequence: TGTGCCAGCAGTTTAGTGATCGGGGAGCTAGCGGAAGAGACCCAGTACTTC. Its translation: CASSLVIGELAEETQYF.